This TCR beta chain stems from a study of blood T cell repertoires in COVID-19. Whole-study context: PBMCs, B-cell-depleted T cells, or T cells were the source of the cDNA or gDNA that made up the material.

The repertoire was sequenced with immunoSEQ multiplex PCR; TCRdb's copy has only in-frame clones and lacks some. The sample consists of about 300,000 clones, roughly nine tenths of them appearing once. Individuals drawn from around 24 US areas were about 18 to 95 years old. Participants' own reports of clinical history determined their cohort assignment. Cohort 3 recovered donors had two negative PCRs, clearance, or symptom resolution. The table lists this clone with a count of one. Looked up from germline, CDR1 is LNHDA and CDR2 is SQIVND (reference sequence). This CDR3 is 11 amino acids long. This TCR was sampled from a man aged 60 to 69 who had recovered from COVID-19. The rearrangement links TRBV19 to TRBJ1-1, with D hard to call. The sequenced sample consisted of PBMCs or T cells enriched from blood (not recorded which). CDR3 amino acids: CAAGSSTEAFF. In DNA form, the CDR3 reads TGTGCTGCGGGGTCGAGTACTGAAGCTTTCTTT.